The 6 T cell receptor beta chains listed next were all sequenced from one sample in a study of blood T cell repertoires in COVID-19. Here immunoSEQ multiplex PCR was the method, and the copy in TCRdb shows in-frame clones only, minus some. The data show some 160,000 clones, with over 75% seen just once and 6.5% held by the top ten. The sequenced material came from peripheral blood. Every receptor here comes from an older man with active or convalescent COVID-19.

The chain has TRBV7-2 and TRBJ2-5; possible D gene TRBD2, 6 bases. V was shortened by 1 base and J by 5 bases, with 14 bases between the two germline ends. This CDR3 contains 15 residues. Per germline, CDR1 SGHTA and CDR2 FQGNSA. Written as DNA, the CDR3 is TGTGCCAGCAGCTTAGTGGCGGGGACCCTGGAGACCCAGTACTTC. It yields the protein CASSLVAGTLETQYF.

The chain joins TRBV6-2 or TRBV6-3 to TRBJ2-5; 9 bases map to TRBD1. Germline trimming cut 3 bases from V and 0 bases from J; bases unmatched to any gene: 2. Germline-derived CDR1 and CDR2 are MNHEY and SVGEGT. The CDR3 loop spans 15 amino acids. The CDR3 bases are TGTGCCAGCAGTTATGGGGACAGGGACCAAGAGACCCAGTACTTC. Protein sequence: CASSYGDRDQETQYF.

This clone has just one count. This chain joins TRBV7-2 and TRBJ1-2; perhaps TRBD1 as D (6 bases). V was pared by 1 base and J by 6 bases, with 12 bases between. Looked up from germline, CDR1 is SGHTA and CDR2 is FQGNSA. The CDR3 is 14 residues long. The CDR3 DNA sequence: TGTGCCAGCAGCTTAGTCGCAGGGGACAATGGCTACACCTTC. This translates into CASSLVAGDNGYTF. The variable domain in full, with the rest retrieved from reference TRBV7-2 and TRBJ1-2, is GAGVSQSPSNKVTEKGKDVELRCDPISGHTALYWYRQSLGQGLEFLIYFQGNSAPDKSGLPSDRFSAERTGGSVSTLTIQRTQQEDSAVYLCASSLVAGDNGYTFGSGTRLTVV.

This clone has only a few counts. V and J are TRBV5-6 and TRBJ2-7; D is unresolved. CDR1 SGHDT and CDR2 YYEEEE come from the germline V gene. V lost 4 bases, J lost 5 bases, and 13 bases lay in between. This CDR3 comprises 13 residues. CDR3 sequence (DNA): TGTGCCAGCAGCCCCCTCCGAGTGGACGAGCAGTACTTC. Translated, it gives CASSPLRVDEQYF.

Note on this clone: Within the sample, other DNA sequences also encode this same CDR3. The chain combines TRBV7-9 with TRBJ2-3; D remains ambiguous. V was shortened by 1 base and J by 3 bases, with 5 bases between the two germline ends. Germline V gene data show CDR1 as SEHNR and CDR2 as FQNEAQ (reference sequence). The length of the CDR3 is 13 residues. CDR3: CASSLGGTDTQYF. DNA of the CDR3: TGTGCCAGCAGCTTAGGAGGAACAGATACGCAGTATTTT.

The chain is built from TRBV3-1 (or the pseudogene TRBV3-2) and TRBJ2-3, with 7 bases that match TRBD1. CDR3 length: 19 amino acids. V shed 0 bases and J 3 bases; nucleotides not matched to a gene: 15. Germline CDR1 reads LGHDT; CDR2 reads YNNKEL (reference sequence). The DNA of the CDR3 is TGTGCCAGCAGCCAAGATATTTACGGTCAGGGGGAAAGTACAGATACGCAGTATTTT. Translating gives CASSQDIYGQGESTDTQYF.